This T cell receptor beta chain came from a study of blood T cell repertoires in COVID-19. As processed by the authors: Nucleated cell counts were estimated from reference gene primer amplification. Assay used: immunoSEQ multiplex PCR; TCRdb lists only in-frame clones, some missing. D and trimming come from the DNA, and the V and J calls and clone size come from that table. The sample lists 40,000 to 50,000 clones; 87% were seen once. The sequencing sample was made of peripheral blood. The TCR comes from a man between 60 and 75 years old with acute or convalescent COVID-19.

The CDR3 protein is CASSQLSQTGAFGYTF. CDR3 in DNA: TGTGCCAGCAGTCAACTGTCCCAGACAGGCGCGTTTGGCTACACCTTC. This chain uses TRBV9 with TRBJ1-2; possibly TRBD1 for D (6 bases). The CDR3 extends over 16 amino acids. V was clipped by 5 bases and J by 7 bases, with 24 bases between them. Germline CDR1 reads SGDLS; CDR2 reads YYNGEE.